The 5 T cell receptor beta chains below all came from one sample that was sequenced in a study of Tregs in tolerant kidney transplant recipients. The assay was immunoSEQ multiplex PCR, and TCRdb's table has in-frame clones only and misses some. The table records about 73,000 clones, less than 98% of them present only once. The sample here was CD4+ T cells from blood, taken before the transplant. These receptors came from a human donor who received a combined kidney and bone marrow transplant.

CDR3: CASSDVGAPYNEQFF. CDR3 sequence (DNA): TGTGCCAGCAGTGATGTGGGAGCCCCCTACAATGAGCAGTTCTTC. The rearrangement links TRBV6-4 to TRBJ2-1, with D possibly being TRBD2 (5 bases). Trimming took 3 bases from V and 2 from J, leaving 11 bases between them. The CDR3 runs to 15 residues. CDR1 is MRHNA, CDR2 SNTAGT, per germline.

The V gene is TRBV6-6, the J gene TRBJ2-1; 11 bases align to TRBD2. Germline lookup yields CDR1 MNHNY and CDR2 SVGAGI (reference sequence). The CDR3 has 15 residues. Losses at the gene ends were 2 bases for V and 7 bases for J; bases not matched to a gene: 4. CDR3 DNA sequence: TGTGCCAGCAGTTACGGACTAGCGGGCCTGAATGAGCAGTTCTTC. Translating it yields CASSYGLAGLNEQFF.

The chain has TRBV5-6 and TRBJ2-5, with 12 positions matching TRBD2. The junction had 8 bases not matched to a gene; V was cut back by 7 bases and J by 1 base. Germline V gives CDR1 SGHDT, CDR2 YYEEEE. The CDR3 has 16 amino acids. The CDR3 nucleotides are TGTGCCAGCTCGATCCCTAGCGGGAGGGCCCAAGAGACCCAGTACTTC. This codes for CASSIPSGRAQETQYF.

The chain combines TRBV6-5 with TRBJ2-3; 8 positions match TRBD2. The junction had 3 bases not matched to a gene; V was cut back by 7 bases and J by 3 bases. CDR1 is MNHEY and CDR2 is SVGAGI in the germline V gene. The CDR3 length is 13 residues. CDR3 sequence: CASTPGGTDTQYF. CDR3 bases: TGTGCCAGCACCCCGGGGGGGACAGATACGCAGTATTTT.

The rearrangement uses TRBV19 and TRBJ2-3; the D is unclear. This CDR3 has 15 residues. V lost 0 bases to trimming and J lost 3 bases, with 10 bases between them. Germline CDR1 reads LNHDA; CDR2 reads SQIVND (reference sequence). This CDR3 is CASSIELARTDTQYF. DNA of the CDR3: TGTGCCAGTAGTATAGAGTTGGCCAGAACAGATACGCAGTATTTT.